The rows below give T cell receptor beta chains drawn from one sample of a study of response to subunit inactivated influenza vaccine. TCRdb reprocessed the RT-PCR reads with MiXCR, giving one entry per CDR3 protein. The sample shows about 240,000 distinct CDR3 sequences, roughly an eighth of them seen only once. This specimen was non-naive T cells sorted from PBMCs, taken less than 15 days before vaccination. The receptors were gathered from a man aged 45 to 65 who received an inactivated influenza vaccine. Both conserved end residues are part of each CDR3. Each record gives: clone size, D gene, V gene, J gene, CDR3 protein, CDR3 DNA. D genes are given only for firm matches. Clone size is given for some rows only: seen once, a few or many times, or a class if the clone is expanded.

size: .; D: TRBD2; V: TRBV28; J: TRBJ2-5; CDR3: CASTKGAGGSETQYF; DNA: TGTGCCAGCACCAAAGGGGCGGGGGGTAGTGAGACCCAGTACTTC
size: .; D: .; V: TRBV6-2/TRBV6-3; J: TRBJ2-3; CDR3: CASRPAGATDTQYF; DNA: TGTGCCAGCCGTCCCGCCGGCGCCACAGATACGCAGTATTTT
size: many; D: .; V: TRBV29-1; J: TRBJ2-3; CDR3: CSVAGRTKTDTQYF; DNA: TGCAGCGTTGCGGGCAGGACTAAGACAGATACGCAGTATTTT
size: .; D: .; V: TRBV20-1; J: TRBJ1-1; CDR3: CSAPRSGPGEAFF; DNA: TGCAGTGCTCCACGGTCGGGTCCGGGTGAAGCTTTCTTT
size: many; D: .; V: TRBV29-1; J: TRBJ2-5; CDR3: CSVESGVRETQYF; DNA: TGCAGCGTTGAGTCAGGGGTTCGCGAGACCCAGTACTTC
size: many; D: TRBD2; V: TRBV6-2/TRBV6-3; J: TRBJ2-1; CDR3: CASSYRLAGAGNEQFF; DNA: TGTGCCAGCAGTTACCGACTAGCGGGAGCCGGGAATGAGCAGTTCTTC
size: .; D: .; V: TRBV11-2; J: TRBJ1-4; CDR3: CASSLMGGSTNEKLFF; DNA: TGTGCCAGCAGCTTAATGGGGGGCTCAACTAATGAAAAACTGTTTTTT
size: many; D: TRBD1; V: TRBV5-1; J: TRBJ2-3; CDR3: CASSLGTGARTDTQYF; DNA: TGCGCCAGCAGCTTGGGGACAGGGGCACGCACAGATACGCAGTATTTT
size: few; D: TRBD2; V: TRBV28; J: TRBJ2-2; CDR3: CASSLVGGGAGELFF; DNA: TGTGCCAGCAGTTTAGTCGGGGGGGGAGCCGGGGAGCTGTTTTTT
size: few; D: TRBD2; V: TRBV20-1; J: TRBJ2-5; CDR3: CSAISLAGQETQYF; DNA: TGCAGTGCAATATCTCTAGCGGGGCAAGAGACCCAGTACTTC
size: few; D: .; V: TRBV6-1; J: TRBJ1-4; CDR3: CASSEPVGITNEKLFF; DNA: TGTGCCAGCAGTGAACCGGTGGGAATAACTAATGAAAAACTGTTTTTT
size: once; D: TRBD2; V: TRBV20-1; J: TRBJ2-3; CDR3: CSARGTSGSPDTQYF; DNA: TGCAGTGCTAGAGGGACTAGCGGGAGCCCAGATACGCAGTATTTT
size: many; D: .; V: TRBV15; J: TRBJ1-5; CDR3: CATSRDFDVGQPQHF; DNA: TGTGCCACCAGCAGAGATTTCGATGTGGGTCAGCCCCAGCATTTT
size: .; D: .; V: TRBV6-2/TRBV6-3; J: TRBJ2-5; CDR3: CASRLMTGSTGTQYF; DNA: TGTGCCAGCAGGTTAATGACAGGTAGCACGGGGACCCAGTACTTC
size: many; D: .; V: TRBV20-1; J: TRBJ2-5; CDR3: CSARRTEQETQYF; DNA: TGCAGTGCTAGGAGGACAGAGCAAGAGACCCAGTACTTC
size: few; D: .; V: TRBV3-1; J: TRBJ2-5; CDR3: CASSQQGYQAQTQYF; DNA: TGTGCCAGCAGCCAACAGGGGTATCAGGCTCAGACCCAGTACTTC
size: many; D: TRBD1; V: TRBV5-1; J: TRBJ2-7; CDR3: CASSLGQGFSYEQYF; DNA: TGCGCCAGCAGCCTGGGACAGGGATTCTCCTACGAGCAGTACTTC
size: few; D: .; V: TRBV3-1; J: TRBJ2-1; CDR3: CASSQLRNEQFF; DNA: TGTGCCAGCAGCCAACTGAGGAATGAGCAGTTCTTC
size: few; D: TRBD2; V: TRBV9; J: TRBJ2-2; CDR3: CASSVGLAGADGELFF; DNA: TGTGCCAGCAGCGTCGGCCTAGCGGGAGCGGACGGGGAGCTGTTTTTT
size: .; D: TRBD1; V: TRBV5-5; J: TRBJ2-1; CDR3: CASSLVTGIVNEQFF; DNA: TGTGCCAGCAGCTTGGTGACAGGGATCGTCAATGAGCAGTTCTTC
size: many; D: TRBD2; V: TRBV3-1; J: TRBJ2-5; CDR3: CASSQGILAAEETQYF; DNA: TGTGCCAGCAGCCAAGGGATCCTAGCGGCCGAAGAGACCCAGTACTTC
size: .; D: .; V: TRBV4-3; J: TRBJ1-3; CDR3: CASSRGTAGSGNTIYF; DNA: TGCGCCAGCAGCCGGGGGACCGCGGGATCTGGAAACACCATATATTTT
size: .; D: .; V: TRBV9; J: TRBJ2-7; CDR3: CASSVDRSGEQYF; DNA: TGTGCCAGCAGCGTTGACAGGTCCGGCGAGCAGTACTTC
size: many; D: .; V: TRBV27; J: TRBJ2-7; CDR3: CASSLDSSSWDEQYF; DNA: TGTGCCAGCAGTTTGGACTCCAGCTCGTGGGACGAGCAGTACTTC
size: .; D: TRBD2; V: TRBV12-3/TRBV12-4; J: TRBJ2-7; CDR3: CTRSLAGTSGHEVYEQYF; DNA: TGTACCCGCAGTTTAGCCGGGACTAGCGGGCATGAAGTGTACGAGCAGTACTTC
size: few; D: TRBD1; V: TRBV7-2; J: TRBJ2-7; CDR3: CASRGTVYEQYF; DNA: TGTGCCAGCAGGGGGACAGTCTACGAGCAGTACTTC
size: .; D: TRBD2; V: TRBV11-2; J: TRBJ2-5; CDR3: CASSSGGWETQYF; DNA: TGTGCCAGCAGCTCGGGGGGATGGGAGACCCAGTACTTC
size: many; D: .; V: TRBV4-1; J: TRBJ2-1; CDR3: CASSSFLLNEQFF; DNA: TGCGCCAGCAGCTCGTTCTTGCTCAATGAGCAGTTCTTC
size: many; D: TRBD1; V: TRBV5-1; J: TRBJ2-7; CDR3: CASSSGTAYEQYF; DNA: TGCGCCAGCAGCTCAGGGACAGCCTACGAGCAGTACTTC
size: .; D: TRBD2; V: TRBV5-4; J: TRBJ2-1; CDR3: CASSNGLAGVNEQFF; DNA: TGTGCCAGCAGTAACGGACTAGCGGGGGTAAATGAGCAGTTCTTC
size: few; D: TRBD2; V: TRBV20-1; J: TRBJ2-3; CDR3: CSAPRSGRLRFSTDTQYF; DNA: TGCAGTGCTCCCAGAAGCGGGAGACTCCGCTTTAGCACAGATACGCAGTATTTT
size: few; D: .; V: TRBV4-3; J: TRBJ2-3; CDR3: CASSQGEQEGGYTQYF; DNA: TGCGCCAGCAGCCAAGGGGAACAGGAGGGGGGATATACGCAGTATTTT
size: .; D: .; V: TRBV29-1; J: TRBJ2-6; CDR3: CSVRAGANVLTF; DNA: TGCAGCGTCAGGGCGGGGGCCAACGTCCTGACTTTC
size: .; D: .; V: TRBV2; J: TRBJ1-2; CDR3: CASRRQDANYGYTF; DNA: TGTGCCAGCAGGCGACAGGACGCTAACTATGGCTACACCTTC
size: many; D: TRBD1; V: TRBV6-2/TRBV6-3; J: TRBJ2-7; CDR3: CASSSYPGQSYEQYF; DNA: TGTGCCAGCAGTTCCTATCCGGGACAGAGCTACGAGCAGTACTTC
size: few; D: TRBD2; V: TRBV20-1; J: TRBJ2-7; CDR3: CSAVLAGANYEQYF; DNA: TGCAGTGCTGTTCTAGCGGGAGCTAACTACGAGCAGTACTTC
size: .; D: .; V: TRBV7-2; J: TRBJ2-5; CDR3: CASSLAPGIQETQYF; DNA: TGTGCCAGCAGCCTCGCCCCAGGTATTCAAGAGACCCAGTACTTC
size: medium-sized; D: .; V: TRBV13; J: TRBJ2-1; CDR3: CASSLGGSSYNEQFF; DNA: TGTGCCAGCAGCTTAGGGGGGAGCTCCTACAATGAGCAGTTCTTC
size: .; D: .; V: TRBV6-2/TRBV6-3; J: TRBJ2-2; CDR3: CASSWGIGELFF; DNA: TGTGCCAGCAGTTGGGGGATCGGGGAGCTGTTTTTT
size: few; D: .; V: TRBV20-1; J: TRBJ2-1; CDR3: CSASRGPAGNEQFF; DNA: TGCAGTGCTAGTAGAGGGCCAGCTGGGAATGAGCAGTTCTTC
size: .; D: TRBD2; V: TRBV7-2; J: TRBJ2-1; CDR3: CASSLLAGIYEQFF; DNA: TGTGCCAGCAGCTTACTAGCGGGGATCTATGAGCAGTTCTTC
size: few; D: TRBD1; V: TRBV4-1; J: TRBJ2-7; CDR3: CASSQFRDRAYEQYF; DNA: TGCGCCAGCAGCCAGTTCCGGGACAGGGCCTACGAGCAGTACTTC
size: .; D: .; V: TRBV6-5; J: TRBJ1-2; CDR3: CASSYSRQLGGYTF; DNA: TGTGCCAGCAGTTACTCGAGGCAGCTCGGTGGCTACACCTTC
size: many; D: .; V: TRBV12-3/TRBV12-4; J: TRBJ2-2; CDR3: CATRETGRTGELFF; DNA: TGTGCCACGCGTGAGACAGGACGCACCGGGGAGCTGTTTTTT
size: .; D: TRBD2; V: TRBV6-5; J: TRBJ2-1; CDR3: CASSYGLAGALAEFF; DNA: TGTGCCAGCAGTTACGGGCTAGCGGGGGCCTTGGCGGAGTTCTTC
size: few; D: .; V: TRBV10-3; J: TRBJ1-1; CDR3: CAISESGQANTEAFF; DNA: TGTGCCATCAGTGAGTCGGGGCAGGCTAACACTGAAGCTTTCTTT
size: few; D: .; V: TRBV20-1; J: TRBJ1-1; CDR3: CSAMAGRNTEAFF; DNA: TGCAGTGCTATGGCAGGACGGAACACTGAAGCTTTCTTT
size: many; D: .; V: TRBV14; J: TRBJ2-5; CDR3: CASSRYQETQYF; DNA: TGTGCCAGCAGTAGATACCAAGAGACCCAGTACTTC
size: .; D: .; V: TRBV15; J: TRBJ2-1; CDR3: CATSRQGGSSYNEQFF; DNA: TGTGCCACCAGCAGACAGGGAGGAAGCTCCTACAATGAGCAGTTCTTC